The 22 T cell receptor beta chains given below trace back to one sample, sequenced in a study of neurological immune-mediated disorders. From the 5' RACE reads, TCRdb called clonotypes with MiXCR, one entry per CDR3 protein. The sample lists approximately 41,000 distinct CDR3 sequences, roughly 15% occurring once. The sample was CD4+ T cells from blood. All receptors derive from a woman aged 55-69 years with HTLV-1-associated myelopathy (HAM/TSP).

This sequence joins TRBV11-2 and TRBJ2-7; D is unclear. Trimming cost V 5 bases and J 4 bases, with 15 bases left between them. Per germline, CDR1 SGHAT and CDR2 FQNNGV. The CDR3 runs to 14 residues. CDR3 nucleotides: TGTGCCAGCAGCCCCTTTCAAGGCTGGTACGAGCAGTACTTC. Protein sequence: CASSPFQGWYEQYF. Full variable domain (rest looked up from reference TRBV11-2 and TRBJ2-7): EAGVAQSPRYKIIEKRQSVAFWCNPISGHATLYWYQQILGQGPKLLIQFQNNGVVDDSQLPKDRFSAERLKGVDSTLKIQPAKLEDSAVYLCASSPFQGWYEQYFGPGTRLTVT.

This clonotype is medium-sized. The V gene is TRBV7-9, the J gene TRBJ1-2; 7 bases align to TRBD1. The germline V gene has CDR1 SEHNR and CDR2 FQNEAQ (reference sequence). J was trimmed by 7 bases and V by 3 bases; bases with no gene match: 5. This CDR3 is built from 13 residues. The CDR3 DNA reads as TGTGCCAGCAGCTTTGACAGGGCCGGTGGCTACACCTTC. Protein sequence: CASSFDRAGGYTF. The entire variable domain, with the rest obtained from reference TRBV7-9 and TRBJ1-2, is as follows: DTGVSQNPRHKITKRGQNVTFRCDPISEHNRLYWYRQTLGQGPEFLTYFQNEAQLEKSRLLSDRFSAERPKGSFSTLEIQRTEQGDSAMYLCASSFDRAGGYTFGSGTRLTVV.

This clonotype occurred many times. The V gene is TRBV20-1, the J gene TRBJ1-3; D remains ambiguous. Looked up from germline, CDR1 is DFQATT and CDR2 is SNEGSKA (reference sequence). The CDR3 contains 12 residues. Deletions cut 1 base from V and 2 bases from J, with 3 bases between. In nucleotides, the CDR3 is TGCAGTGCTAGAGCCCCTGGAAACACCATATATTTT. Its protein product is CSARAPGNTIYF.

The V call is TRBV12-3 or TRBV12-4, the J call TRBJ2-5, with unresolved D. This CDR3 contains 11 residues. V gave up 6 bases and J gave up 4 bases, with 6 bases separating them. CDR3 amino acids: CASSLAETQYF. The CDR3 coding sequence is TGTGCCAGCAGCCTTGCAGAGACCCAGTACTTC.

DNA of the CDR3: TGTGCCAGCAGCTTGCAGGGGGCATATACCGGGAAGATGTTTTTT. Protein sequence: CASSLQGAYTGKMFF. This sequence joins TRBV7-9 and TRBJ2-2; 8 bases agree with TRBD1. Germline lookup yields CDR1 SEHNR and CDR2 FQNEAQ (reference sequence). J was trimmed by 15 bases and V by 3 bases; bases with no gene match: 15. The CDR3 totals 15 residues.

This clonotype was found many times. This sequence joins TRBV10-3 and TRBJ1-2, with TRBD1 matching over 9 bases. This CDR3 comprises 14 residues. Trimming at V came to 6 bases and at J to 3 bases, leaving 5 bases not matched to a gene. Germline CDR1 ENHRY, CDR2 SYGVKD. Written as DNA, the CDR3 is TGTGCCATCAGACAGGGGGCGTCGGACTATGGCTACACCTTC. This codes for CAIRQGASDYGYTF.

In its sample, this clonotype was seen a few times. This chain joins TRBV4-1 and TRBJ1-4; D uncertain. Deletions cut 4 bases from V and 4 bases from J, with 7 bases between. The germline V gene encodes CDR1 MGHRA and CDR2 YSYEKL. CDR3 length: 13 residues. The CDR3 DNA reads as TGCGCCAGCAGCCGAGTCCTTAATGAAAAACTGTTTTTT. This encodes CASSRVLNEKLFF.

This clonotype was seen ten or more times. The CDR3 DNA sequence: TGTGCCATCAGTGGCGGGGACGAGCAGTACTTC. This gives the protein CAISGGDEQYF. This rearrangement joins TRBV10-3 to TRBJ2-7; D possibly corresponds to TRBD2 (6 bases). Germline V CDR1 and CDR2: ENHRY, SYGVKD. The length of the CDR3 is 11 residues. With 4 bases removed from V and 5 bases from J, the gap between germline ends came to 6 bases.

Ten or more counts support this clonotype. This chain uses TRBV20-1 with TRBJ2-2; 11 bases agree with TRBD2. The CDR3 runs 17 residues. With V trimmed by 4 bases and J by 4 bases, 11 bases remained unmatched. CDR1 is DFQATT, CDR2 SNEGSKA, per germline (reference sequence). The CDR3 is CSANSPSSGGTTGELFF. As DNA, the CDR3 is TGCAGTGCTAATAGCCCGTCTAGCGGGGGGACCACCGGGGAGCTGTTTTTT.

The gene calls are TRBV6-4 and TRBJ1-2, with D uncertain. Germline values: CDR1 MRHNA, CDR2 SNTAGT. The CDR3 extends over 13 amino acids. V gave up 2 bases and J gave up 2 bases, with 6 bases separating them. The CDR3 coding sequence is TGTGCCAGCAGTGACGGTGCCAACTATGGCTACACCTTC. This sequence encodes CASSDGANYGYTF.

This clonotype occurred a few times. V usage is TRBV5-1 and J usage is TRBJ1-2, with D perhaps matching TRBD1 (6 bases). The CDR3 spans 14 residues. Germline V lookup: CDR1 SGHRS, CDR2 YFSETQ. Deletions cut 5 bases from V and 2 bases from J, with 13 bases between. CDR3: CASRPQGTNYGYTF. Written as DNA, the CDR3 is TGCGCCAGCAGACCCCAGGGGACCAACTATGGCTACACCTTC.

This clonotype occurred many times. The DNA of the CDR3 is TGCAGTGCCGGGGGAAAGGGCAATCAGCCCCAGCATTTT. Its translation: CSAGGKGNQPQHF. This chain joins TRBV20-1 and TRBJ1-5; TRBD1 is a possible D gene (5 bases). CDR3 size: 13 residues. Germline loops: CDR1 DFQATT, CDR2 SNEGSKA (reference sequence). The germline V and J ends were trimmed by 6 bases and 2 bases, with 11 bases remaining between them.

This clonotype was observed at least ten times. DNA of the CDR3: TGCGCCAGCAGCCTGGATGGGGGGCAGGATACTGAAGCTTTCTTT. Its translation is CASSLDGGQDTEAFF. The chain couples TRBV5-1 to TRBJ1-1; possible D gene TRBD1, 6 bases. The CDR3 sequence is 15 residues long. V lost 4 bases and J 5 bases, leaving 18 bases between the germline ends. The germline CDR1 and CDR2 sequences are SGHRS and YFSETQ.

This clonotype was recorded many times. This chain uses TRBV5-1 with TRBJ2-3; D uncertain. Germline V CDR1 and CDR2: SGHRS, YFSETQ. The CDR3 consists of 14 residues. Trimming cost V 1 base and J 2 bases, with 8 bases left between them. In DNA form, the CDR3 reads TGCGCCAGCAGCTTGATCCGGTCCACAGATACGCAGTATTTT. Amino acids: CASSLIRSTDTQYF.

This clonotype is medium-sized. CDR3: CASSLRYYPDYGYTF. DNA for the CDR3: TGCGCCAGCAGCTTGCGATATTATCCGGATTATGGCTACACCTTC. The chain uses TRBV5-1 and TRBJ1-2; D unresolved. Trimming took 1 base from V and 5 from J, leaving 15 bases between them. This CDR3 is 15 amino acids long. Germline values: CDR1 SGHRS, CDR2 YFSETQ. Based on the CDR3 plus reference TRBV5-1 and TRBJ1-2, the full variable domain is KAGVTQTPRYLIKTRGQQVTLSCSPISGHRSVSWYQQTPGQGLQFLFEYFSETQRNKGNFPGRFSGRQFSNSRSEMNVSTLELGDSALYLCASSLRYYPDYGYTFGSGTRLTVV.

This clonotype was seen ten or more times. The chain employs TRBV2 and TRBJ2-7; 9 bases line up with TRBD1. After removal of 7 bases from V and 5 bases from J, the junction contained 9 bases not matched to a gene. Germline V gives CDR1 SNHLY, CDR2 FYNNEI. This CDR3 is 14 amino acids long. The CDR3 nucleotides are TGTGCCAGCACCCAAACGGGACAGGGACACGAGCAGTACTTC. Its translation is CASTQTGQGHEQYF.

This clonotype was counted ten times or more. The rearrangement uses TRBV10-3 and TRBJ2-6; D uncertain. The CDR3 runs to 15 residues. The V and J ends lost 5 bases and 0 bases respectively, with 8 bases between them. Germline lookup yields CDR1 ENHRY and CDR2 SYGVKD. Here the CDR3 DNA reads TGTGCCATCAGTTTCCTGAGCTCTGGGGCCAACGTCCTGACTTTC. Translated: CAISFLSSGANVLTF.

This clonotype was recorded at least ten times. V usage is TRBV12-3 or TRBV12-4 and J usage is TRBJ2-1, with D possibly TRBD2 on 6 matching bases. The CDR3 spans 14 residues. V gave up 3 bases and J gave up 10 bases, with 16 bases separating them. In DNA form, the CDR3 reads TGTGCCAGCAGTTTCATAGGAGGAGGGACCGAGCAGTTCTTC. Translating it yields CASSFIGGGTEQFF.

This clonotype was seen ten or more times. Here the CDR3 DNA reads TGCGCCAGCGCGACCGGGACAGGGAATGAAAAACTGTTTTTT. Its protein product is CASATGTGNEKLFF. This chain uses TRBV4-1 with TRBJ1-4, with TRBD1 matching over 9 bases. J lost 5 bases, V lost 8 bases, and 6 bases had no gene match. Germline V gene data show CDR1 as MGHRA and CDR2 as YSYEKL. The CDR3 consists of 14 residues.

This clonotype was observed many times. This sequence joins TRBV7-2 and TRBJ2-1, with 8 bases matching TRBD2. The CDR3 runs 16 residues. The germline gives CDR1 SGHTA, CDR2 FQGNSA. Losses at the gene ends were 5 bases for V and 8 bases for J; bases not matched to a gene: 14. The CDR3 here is CASSPHGGLALDEQFF. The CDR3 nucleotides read TGTGCCAGCAGCCCCCATGGTGGACTAGCCCTCGATGAGCAGTTCTTC. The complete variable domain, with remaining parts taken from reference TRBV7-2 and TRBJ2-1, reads GAGVSQSPSNKVTEKGKDVELRCDPISGHTALYWYRQSLGQGLEFLIYFQGNSAPDKSGLPSDRFSAERTGGSVSTLTIQRTQQEDSAVYLCASSPHGGLALDEQFFGPGTRLTVL.

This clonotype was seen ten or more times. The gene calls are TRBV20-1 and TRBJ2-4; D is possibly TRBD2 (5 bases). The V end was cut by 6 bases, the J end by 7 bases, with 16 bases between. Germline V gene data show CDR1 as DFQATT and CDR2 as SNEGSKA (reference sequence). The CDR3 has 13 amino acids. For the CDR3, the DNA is TGCAGTGCCAAATCGCCCGGAGGTAACATTCAGTACTTC. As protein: CSAKSPGGNIQYF.

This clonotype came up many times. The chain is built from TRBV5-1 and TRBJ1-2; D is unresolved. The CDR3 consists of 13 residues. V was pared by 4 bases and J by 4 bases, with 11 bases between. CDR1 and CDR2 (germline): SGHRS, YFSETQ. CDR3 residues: CASSVDGPYGYTF. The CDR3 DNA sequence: TGCGCCAGCAGCGTGGACGGCCCCTATGGCTACACCTTC.